This record covers a single T cell receptor beta chain. Data came from immunoSEQ multiplex PCR; TCRdb stores just in-frame clones and leaves some out. This sample has around 100,000 clones; about 86% occur once, and the top ten carry 15%. The source of the sample is a study of blood T cell repertoires in COVID-19. Study in general: Sites across the United States, Italy and Spain contributed samples from acute and convalescent COVID-19.

This CDR3 is 11 amino acids long. Trimming left V 6 bases short and J 5 bases short, with 11 bases between. Germline CDR1 DFQATT, CDR2 SNEGSKA (reference sequence). The chain links TRBV20-1 to TRBJ2-7, with no clear D. The origin of this receptor is a human donor in a cohort sampled during active COVID-19. Sequencing used peripheral blood. The CDR3 nucleotides are TGCAGTGCGCTAGTTCGAGACGAGCAGTACTTC. Translating gives CSALVRDEQYF.